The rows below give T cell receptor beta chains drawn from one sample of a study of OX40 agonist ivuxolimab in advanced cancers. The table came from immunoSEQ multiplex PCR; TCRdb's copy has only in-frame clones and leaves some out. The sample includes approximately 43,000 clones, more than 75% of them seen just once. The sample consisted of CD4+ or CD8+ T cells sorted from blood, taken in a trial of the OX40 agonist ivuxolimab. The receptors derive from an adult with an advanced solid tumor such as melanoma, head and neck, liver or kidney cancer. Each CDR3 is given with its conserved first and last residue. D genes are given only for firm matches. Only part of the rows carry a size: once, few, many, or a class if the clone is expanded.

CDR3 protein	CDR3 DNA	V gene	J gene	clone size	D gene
CASSLEGAGTEAFF	TGTGCCAGCAGCTTAGAGGGGGCTGGCACTGAAGCTTTCTTT	TRBV5-5	TRBJ1-1	.	TRBD1
CASSQAYLAGGMTYEQYF	TGCGCCAGCAGCCAGGCGTACCTAGCGGGGGGGATGACCTACGAGCAGTACTTC	TRBV4-1	TRBJ2-7	.	TRBD2
CASSEKVGLGKNIQYF	TGTGCCAGCAGTGAAAAGGTGGGACTAGGCAAAAACATTCAGTACTTC	TRBV6-1	TRBJ2-4	.	TRBD2
CARSLALAGGRETQYF	TGTGCCAGAAGCTTGGCACTAGCGGGGGGGCGCGAGACCCAGTACTTC	TRBV5-3	TRBJ2-5	.	TRBD2
CASSFAASGNLEQYF	TGTGCCAGCAGCTTTGCGGCTAGCGGGAATCTCGAGCAGTACTTC	TRBV5-4	TRBJ2-7	.	TRBD2
CASSLGGGGNTGELFF	TGTGCCAGCAGCTTAGGAGGAGGTGGTAACACCGGGGAGCTGTTTTTT	TRBV7-9	TRBJ2-2	.	.
CASSLVRNEQFF	TGTGCCAGCAGCTTAGTCCGCAATGAGCAGTTCTTC	TRBV11-2	TRBJ2-1	.	.
CASSSEPGTGPGNTIYF	TGTGCCAGCAGTTCTGAGCCCGGGACAGGACCTGGAAACACCATATATTTT	TRBV25-1	TRBJ1-3	.	TRBD1
CASSKESAGGTYEQYF	TGTGCCAGCAGTAAAGAGTCAGCGGGGGGGACCTACGAGCAGTACTTC	TRBV2	TRBJ2-7	.	TRBD2
CASSLTGMSNQPQHF	TGCGCCAGCAGCTTGACGGGGATGAGCAATCAGCCCCAGCATTTT	TRBV5-1	TRBJ1-5	few	.
CASRQNSNQPQHF	TGTGCCAGCAGGCAGAATAGCAATCAGCCCCAGCATTTT	TRBV6-5	TRBJ1-5	.	.
CASSSPLGTGATEQYF	TGTGCCAGCAGTTCCCCATTGGGGACAGGGGCTACGGAGCAGTACTTC	TRBV6-5	TRBJ2-7	.	TRBD1
CASNTRGGSSYNEQFF	TGCGCCAGCAATACAAGGGGCGGGAGTTCCTACAATGAGCAGTTCTTC	TRBV5-1	TRBJ2-1	.	TRBD2
CATTGKLYNEQFF	TGTGCCACCACCGGGAAGCTCTACAATGAGCAGTTCTTC	TRBV6-6	TRBJ2-1	.	.